This T cell receptor (beta chain) was retrieved from a study of CD8 T cells in ankylosing spondylitis. General observations from the study: Within matched ankylosing spondylitis synovial fluid, disease-linked clones were reportedly significantly enriched. One TCR beta motif, made up of seven to nine highly homologous variants, appeared characteristic of ankylosing spondylitis blood. In peripheral blood, disease-linked CD8+ clones occurred at relatively low frequencies.

The authors made TCR beta libraries by quantitative 5'-RACE with molecular barcodes. TCRdb analysed the 5' RACE reads with MiXCR anew, one entry per CDR3 protein. Of about 340,000 distinct CDR3 sequences listed, 8% are singletons. There are a few counts of this clonotype. The antigen remains undetermined. The ends lost 6 bases at V and 1 base at J; junction bases unmatched: 7. The CDR3 is made up of 16 amino acids. Germline lookup yields CDR1 SGHNT and CDR2 YYREEE (reference sequence). This rearrangement joins TRBV5-4 to TRBJ2-2; the match to TRBD2 covers 9 bases. The clonotype originates from a male donor with ankylosing spondylitis. The sample consisted of blood, either unsorted or a sorted T cell fraction (not recorded which). The CDR3 DNA is TGTGCCAGCAACCCCCAGACTAGCGGGAACACCGGGGAGCTGTTTTTT. This gives the protein CASNPQTSGNTGELFF.